A single T cell receptor (beta chain) is shown here with its context. These data belong to a study of blood T cell repertoires in COVID-19. The V gene's germline CDR1 is MDHEN and CDR2 SYDVKM. V gave up 6 bases and J gave up 4 bases, with 21 bases separating them. This CDR3 has 16 amino acids. How the authors handled the data: Amplification from reference gene primers served as the basis for estimated nucleated cell counts. TCRdb's copy holds only in-frame clones and misses some; the assay was immunoSEQ multiplex PCR. D and trimming were read from the DNA, whereas the V and J calls and clone size are those reported in that table. Among about 80,000 clones listed, more than 80% were seen once.

The V call is TRBV28, the J call TRBJ1-1; D might be TRBD1 (6 bases). The sample comprised peripheral blood. This TCR came from a woman older than 75 with acute or convalescent COVID-19. CDR3 sequence (DNA): TGTGCCAGCAGCCCGAGCCGACCAGGGGTAGGCACTGAAGCTTTCTTT. The encoded protein is CASSPSRPGVGTEAFF.